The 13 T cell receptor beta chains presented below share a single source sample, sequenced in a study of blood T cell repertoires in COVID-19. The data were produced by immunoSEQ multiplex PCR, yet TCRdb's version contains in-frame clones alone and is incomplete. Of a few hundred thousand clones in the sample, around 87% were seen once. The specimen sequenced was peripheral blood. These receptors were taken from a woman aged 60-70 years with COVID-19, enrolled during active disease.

CDR3 residues: CASSKATGEYNEQFF. CDR3 in DNA: TGTGCCAGCAGCAAAGCGACAGGGGAATACAATGAGCAGTTCTTC. The gene calls are TRBV21-1 and TRBJ2-1; the table's D call, TRBD1, was not checked against the DNA. TRBV21-1 has pseudogene status. This CDR3 spans 15 amino acids.

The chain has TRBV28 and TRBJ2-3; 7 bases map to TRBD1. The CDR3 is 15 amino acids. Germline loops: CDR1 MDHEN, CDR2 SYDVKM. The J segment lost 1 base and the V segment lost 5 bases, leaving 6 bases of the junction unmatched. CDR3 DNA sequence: TGTGCCAGCAGTCGAAGGGGGCTTCGCACAGATACGCAGTATTTT. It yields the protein CASSRRGLRTDTQYF. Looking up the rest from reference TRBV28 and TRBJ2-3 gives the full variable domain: DVKVTQSSRYLVKRTGEKVFLECVQDMDHENMFWYRQDPGLGLRLIYFSYDVKMKEKGDIPEGYSVSREKKERFSLILESASTNQTSMYLCASSRRGLRTDTQYFGPGTRLTVL.

CDR3 nucleotide sequence: TGTGCCACCAGCAGTCTTTTAGCGGGATTGCCCCAGCATTTT. Residues: CATSSLLAGLPQHF. This chain joins TRBV15 and TRBJ1-5, with D unresolved. The CDR3 totals 14 residues. Germline CDR1 is LNHNV and CDR2 is YYDKDF (reference sequence). The V end was cut by 3 bases, the J end by 9 bases, with 15 bases between.

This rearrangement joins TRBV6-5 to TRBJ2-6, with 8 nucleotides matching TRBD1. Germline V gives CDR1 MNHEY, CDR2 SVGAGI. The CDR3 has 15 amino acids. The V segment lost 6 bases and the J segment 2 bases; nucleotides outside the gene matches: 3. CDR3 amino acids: CASRSTGAGANVLTF. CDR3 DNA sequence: TGTGCCAGCAGGTCGACAGGGGCTGGGGCCAACGTCCTGACTTTC.

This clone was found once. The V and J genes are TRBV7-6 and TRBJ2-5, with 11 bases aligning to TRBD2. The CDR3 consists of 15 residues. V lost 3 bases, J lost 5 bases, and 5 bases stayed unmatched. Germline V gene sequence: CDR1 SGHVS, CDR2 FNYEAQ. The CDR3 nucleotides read TGTGCCAGCAGCTTTAGCGGGAGGGCCTGGGAGACCCAGTACTTC. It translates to CASSFSGRAWETQYF. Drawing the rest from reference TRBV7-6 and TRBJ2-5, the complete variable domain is GAGVSQSPRYKVTKRGQDVALRCDPISGHVSLYWYRQALGQGPEFLTYFNYEAQQDKSGLPNDRFSAERPEGSISTLTIQRTEQRDSAMYRCASSFSGRAWETQYFGPGTRLLVL.

CDR3 sequence reads: CAWSSAVRGNTIYF. The CDR3 DNA reads TGTGCCTGGAGTTCGGCCGTCAGGGGAAACACCATATATTTT. The chain is built from TRBV30 and TRBJ1-3; no clear D gene. CDR3 length: 14 residues. CDR1 is GTSNPN and CDR2 is SVGIG in the germline V gene (reference sequence). V lost 2 bases and J 4 bases, leaving 12 bases between the germline ends.

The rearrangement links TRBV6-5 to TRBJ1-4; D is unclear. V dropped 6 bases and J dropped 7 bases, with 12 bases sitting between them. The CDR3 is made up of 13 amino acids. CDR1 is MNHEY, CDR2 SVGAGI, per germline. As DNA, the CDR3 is TGTGCCAGCAGGCACCGGGAAACTGAAAAACTGTTTTTT. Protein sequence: CASRHRETEKLFF.

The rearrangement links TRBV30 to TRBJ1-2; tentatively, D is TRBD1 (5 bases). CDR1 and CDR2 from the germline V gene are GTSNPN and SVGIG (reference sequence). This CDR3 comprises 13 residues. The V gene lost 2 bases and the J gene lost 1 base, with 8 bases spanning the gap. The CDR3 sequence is CAWSPDSNYGYTF. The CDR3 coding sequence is TGTGCCTGGAGTCCCGACAGTAACTATGGCTACACCTTC.

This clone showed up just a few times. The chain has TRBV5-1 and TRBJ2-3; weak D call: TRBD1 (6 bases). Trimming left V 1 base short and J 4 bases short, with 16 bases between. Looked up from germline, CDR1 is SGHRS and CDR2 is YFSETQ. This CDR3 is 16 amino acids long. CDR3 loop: CASSLLGQGSPDTQYF. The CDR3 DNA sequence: TGCGCCAGCAGCTTGTTAGGTCAGGGGAGTCCAGATACGCAGTATTTT. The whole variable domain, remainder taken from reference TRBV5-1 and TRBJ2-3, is KAGVTQTPRYLIKTRGQQVTLSCSPISGHRSVSWYQQTPGQGLQFLFEYFSETQRNKGNFPGRFSGRQFSNSRSEMNVSTLELGDSALYLCASSLLGQGSPDTQYFGPGTRLTVL.

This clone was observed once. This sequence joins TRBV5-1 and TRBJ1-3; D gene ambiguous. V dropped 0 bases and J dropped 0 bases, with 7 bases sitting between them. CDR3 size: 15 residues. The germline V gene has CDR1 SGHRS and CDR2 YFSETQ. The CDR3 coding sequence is TGCGCCAGCAGCTTGGCAGAACCCTCTGGAAACACCATATATTTT. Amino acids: CASSLAEPSGNTIYF.

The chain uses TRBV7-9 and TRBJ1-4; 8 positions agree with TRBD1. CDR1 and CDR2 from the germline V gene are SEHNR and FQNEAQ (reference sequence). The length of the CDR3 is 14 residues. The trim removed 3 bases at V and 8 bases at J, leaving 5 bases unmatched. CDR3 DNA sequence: TGTGCCAGCAGCTTTGGGCAGGGGGCCGAAAAACTGTTTTTT. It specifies CASSFGQGAEKLFF. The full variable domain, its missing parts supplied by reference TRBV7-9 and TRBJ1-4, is DTGVSQNPRHKITKRGQNVTFRCDPISEHNRLYWYRQTLGQGPEFLTYFQNEAQLEKSRLLSDRFSAERPKGSFSTLEIQRTEQGDSAMYLCASSFGQGAEKLFFGSGTQLSVL.

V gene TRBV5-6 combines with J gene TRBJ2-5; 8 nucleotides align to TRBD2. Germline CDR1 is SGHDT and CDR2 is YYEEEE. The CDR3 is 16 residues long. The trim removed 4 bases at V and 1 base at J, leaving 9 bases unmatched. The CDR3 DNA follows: TGTGCCAGCAGCGCCCGGGGGGGGGTTCTCCAAGAGACCCAGTACTTC. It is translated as CASSARGGVLQETQYF.

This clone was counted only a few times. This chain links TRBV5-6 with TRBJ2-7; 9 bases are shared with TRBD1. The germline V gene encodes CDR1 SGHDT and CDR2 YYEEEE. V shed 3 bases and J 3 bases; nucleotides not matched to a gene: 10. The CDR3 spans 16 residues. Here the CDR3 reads CASSSLSGQGRYEQYF. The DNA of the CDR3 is TGTGCCAGCAGCTCACTTTCGGGACAGGGTCGCTACGAGCAGTACTTC.